This TCR beta chain comes out of a study of beta chain features in type 1 diabetes. Study observations and caveats: Significant though moderate, a shortening of TCRB CDR3s appeared in all four CD4+ subsets of Type 1 diabetes patients.

The CDR3 runs to 12 residues. V was pared by 5 bases and J by 7 bases, with 12 bases between. Germline V lookup: CDR1 SEHNR, CDR2 FQNEAQ (reference sequence). Expressed TCRB transcripts were sequenced because the entire RNA isolate underwent reverse transcription. Repertoires were generated with immunoSEQ multiplex PCR, while TCRdb's copy carries only in-frame clones and drops some. This table holds approximately 250,000 clones, about 11% found once. Comment on this clone: Its target is unknown.

Sequenced: naive CD4+ T cells from blood. The receptor was isolated from a man under 40 with type 1 diabetes. The chain links TRBV7-9 to TRBJ2-7, with a tentative D call TRBD1 (5 bases). Here the CDR3 DNA reads TGTGCCAGCAGCCCTGGGGCTCGGGAGCAGTACTTC. Translated, it gives CASSPGAREQYF.